This T cell receptor beta chain was recovered during a study of regulatory T cells in long-lasting Graves disease. CDR3 length: 14 residues. Deletions cut 6 bases from V and 0 bases from J, with 9 bases between. Germline V CDR1 and CDR2: MNHEY, SMNVEV (reference sequence). Arm-PCR of CDR3 regions and iRepertoire HTBI primers were used to build TCR beta libraries. TCRdb itself ran the multiplex PCR reads through MiXCR, one entry per CDR3 protein. Among 560,000 or so distinct CDR3 sequences, about 16% were seen once, and the ten largest hold approximately 12%. Time point defined: newly diagnosed GD, antithyroid drugs for less than 3 months. Generation of the TCR library employed RNA extracted from PBMCs. Study-level points and caveats: Persistent disease preferred TRBV28, TRBJ1-2 and TRBJ2-5. New patients shared about a thousand public clonotypes, fewer than the approximately 3,000 shared by persistent patients.

This clonotype was counted a few times. The antigen is unknown. This sample was also put to use in a study of T cells in Graves' hyperthyroidism and ophthalmopathy. From that study: Reasons for excluding patients were uncontrolled infection, other autoimmune disease, pregnancy or lactation.

The source material was peripheral blood mononuclear cells (PBMCs), sampled at new diagnosis, from a patient treated with antithyroid drugs. The chain couples TRBV27 to TRBJ1-3, with D unresolved. This receptor was identified in a man between 18 and 29 years old with Graves disease. This chain's CDR3 is CASRPGSSGNTIYF. CDR3 nucleotide sequence: TGTGCCAGCAGGCCTGGTAGCTCTGGAAACACCATATATTTT.